Shown below are 10 T cell receptor beta chains from a single sample sequenced in a study of T-cell memory formation after mild COVID-19. TCRdb passed the 5' RACE reads through MiXCR, listing each CDR3 protein once. The data show about 420,000 distinct CDR3 sequences, 23% seen once. The sample taken for sequencing was PBMCs or a T cell subset sorted from them (not recorded which). These receptors came from an adult woman who had mild COVID-19 (a few samples of this study predate the infection). Cell type and time point are not known.

This clonotype was detected many times. CDR3 protein: CASSYRQGWSPLHF. In DNA form, the CDR3 reads TGTGCCAGCAGTTACCGTCAGGGTTGGTCACCCCTCCACTTT. The chain carries TRBV6-5 and TRBJ1-6; a possible D gene is TRBD1 (5 bases). The CDR3 consists of 14 residues. V was shortened by 2 bases and J by 10 bases, with 12 bases between the two germline ends. Germline-derived CDR1 and CDR2 are MNHEY and SVGAGI.

The rearrangement uses TRBV7-3 and TRBJ1-1; tentatively, D is TRBD1 (6 bases). Germline CDR1 reads SGHTA; CDR2 reads FQGTGA. This CDR3 spans 14 amino acids. Deletions cut 4 bases from V and 1 base from J, with 10 bases between. CDR3 coding DNA: TGTGCCAGCAGCTGGGGGCCCCAGAACACTGAAGCTTTCTTT. It specifies CASSWGPQNTEAFF.

The CDR3 region has the DNA TGTGCCACCAGTGTCCGGGACGCGGACCAGCCCCAGCATTTT. Translated: CATSVRDADQPQHF. The rearrangement links TRBV24-1 to TRBJ1-5, with a possible D match to TRBD1 (5 bases). V was shortened by 5 bases and J by 7 bases, with 14 bases between the two germline ends. The length of the CDR3 is 14 residues. CDR1 KGHDR and CDR2 SFDVKD come from the germline V gene.

This sequence joins TRBV6-1 and TRBJ2-1; D is uncertain. CDR3 size: 10 residues. The V end lost 5 bases, the J end lost 10 bases, and 6 bases lay between the germline ends. Germline CDR1 and CDR2: MNHNS and SASEGT. CDR3 sequence (DNA): TGTGCCAGCAGTTTTCAGGAGCAGTTCTTC. Protein: CASSFQEQFF.

This clonotype was seen more than once but under ten times. The chain is built from TRBV29-1 and TRBJ2-1; weak D call: TRBD2 (5 bases). Looked up from germline, CDR1 is SQVTM and CDR2 is ANQGSEA. V was pared by 6 bases and J by 7 bases, with 7 bases between. The CDR3 totals 10 residues. Written as DNA, the CDR3 is TGCAGCGTGGTAGCGAATGAGCAGTTCTTC. Amino acids: CSVVANEQFF.

In its sample, this clonotype was seen a few times. At one end the junction does not follow the germline gene, possibly because of a read error. This chain uses TRBV7-7 with TRBJ2-7; no reliable D call. CDR1 SSHAT and CDR2 FNYEAQ come from the germline V gene (reference sequence). The length of the CDR3 is 12 residues. CDR3 amino acids: CASSLRIYEQYF. Written as DNA, the CDR3 is TGTGCTAGCAGCCTTAGAATCTACGAGCAGTACTTC.

This clonotype was seen more than once but under ten times. This rearrangement joins TRBV29-1 to TRBJ1-5; 8 bases map to TRBD1. V gave up 7 bases and J gave up 5 bases; unmatched junction bases: 4. CDR3 length: 12 residues. Germline lookup yields CDR1 SQVTM and CDR2 ANQGSEA. Here the CDR3 DNA reads TGCAGCGCCCGACAGGGGCATCAGCCCCAGCATTTT. Encoded protein: CSARQGHQPQHF.

This chain links TRBV20-1 with TRBJ1-2; TRBD1 agrees at 9 bases. Losses at the gene ends were 0 bases for V and 4 bases for J; bases not matched to a gene: 9. CDR3 length: 16 amino acids. Germline CDR1 is DFQATT and CDR2 is SNEGSKA (reference sequence). CDR3 amino acids: CSARDPRQGEAYGYTF. The CDR3 DNA reads as TGCAGTGCTAGAGACCCTAGACAGGGGGAGGCCTATGGCTACACCTTC.

The chain combines TRBV5-4 with TRBJ2-1; the D gene is possibly TRBD2 (8 bases). The CDR3 is 16 residues long. Between the trimmed V and J ends, which lost 0 bases and 2 bases, there was a span of 12 bases. The germline CDR1 and CDR2 sequences are SGHNT and YYREEE (reference sequence). CDR3 sequence reads: CASSLVGRGPYNEQFF. The CDR3 nucleotides read TGTGCCAGCAGCTTGGTCGGGAGGGGGCCCTACAATGAGCAGTTCTTC. Variable domain in full (rest from reference TRBV5-4 and TRBJ2-1): ETGVTQSPTHLIKTRGQQVTLRCSSQSGHNTVSWYQQALGQGPQFIFQYYREEENGRGNFPPRFSGLQFPNYSSELNVNALELDDSALYLCASSLVGRGPYNEQFFGPGTRLTVL.

This clonotype turned up a few times. This chain joins TRBV5-1 and TRBJ2-7; D is unclear. Germline CDR1 reads SGHRS; CDR2 reads YFSETQ. Trimming left V 4 bases short and J 5 bases short, with 10 bases between. The CDR3 is made up of 12 amino acids. In DNA, the CDR3 is TGCGCCAGCAGCCCGACGCTGGACGAGCAGTACTTC. Its protein product is CASSPTLDEQYF.